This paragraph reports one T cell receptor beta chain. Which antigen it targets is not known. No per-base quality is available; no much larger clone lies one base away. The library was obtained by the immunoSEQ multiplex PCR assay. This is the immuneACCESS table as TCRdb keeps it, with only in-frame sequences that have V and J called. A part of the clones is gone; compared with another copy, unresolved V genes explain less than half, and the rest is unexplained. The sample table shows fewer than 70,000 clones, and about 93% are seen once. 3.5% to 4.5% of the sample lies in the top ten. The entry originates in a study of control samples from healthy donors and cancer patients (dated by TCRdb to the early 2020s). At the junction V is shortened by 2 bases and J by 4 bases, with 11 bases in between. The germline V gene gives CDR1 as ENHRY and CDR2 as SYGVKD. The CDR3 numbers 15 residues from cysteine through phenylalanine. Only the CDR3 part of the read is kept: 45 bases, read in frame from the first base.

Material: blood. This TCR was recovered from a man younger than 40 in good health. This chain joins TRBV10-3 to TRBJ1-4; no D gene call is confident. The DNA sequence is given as TGTGCCATCAGTGAGAGTCTGGGAAATAATGAAAAACTGTTTTTT. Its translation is CAISESLGNNEKLFF.